Shown below are 23 T cell receptor beta chains from a single sample sequenced in a study of sequential checkpoint blockade in melanoma. Using immunoSEQ multiplex PCR, the repertoire was profiled, and TCRdb retains in-frame clones only, with some absent. The data contain approximately 8,000 clones, about three fifths of them singletons. Described treatment: randomized to nivolumab then ipilimumab (arm A) or the reverse (arm B). The sequenced sample was CD8+ T cells sorted from blood (inferred from file names), obtained from a patient given nivolumab and ipilimumab in sequence. These receptors were taken from a human patient with melanoma. Some clones in this sample may be carry-over from other donors' samples.

This clone was detected a few times. The chain is built from TRBV4-1 and TRBJ1-4, with 8 nucleotides matching TRBD1. Losses at the gene ends were 0 bases for V and 14 bases for J; bases not matched to a gene: 14. This CDR3 region has 16 residues. The germline V gene has CDR1 MGHRA and CDR2 YSYEKL. DNA of the CDR3: TGCGCCAGCAGCCAAGATAGGGGACAGGCCCGGCGGGTGCTGTTTTTT. Residues: CASSQDRGQARRVLFF.

This clone was observed a handful of times. The chain couples TRBV4-3 to TRBJ1-6, with D possibly matching TRBD1 (5 bases). The germline CDR1 and CDR2 sequences are LGHNA and YSLEER. Trimming took 0 bases from V and 10 from J, leaving 13 bases between them. The CDR3 length is 15 residues. CDR3 bases: TGCGCCAGCAGCCAAGATAGGGGCATCCGATCACCCCTCCACTTT. Encoded protein: CASSQDRGIRSPLHF.

The V gene is TRBV15, the J gene TRBJ1-5; possibly TRBD1 for D (6 bases). CDR3 length: 15 residues. Germline lookup yields CDR1 LNHNV and CDR2 YYDKDF (reference sequence). V dropped 5 bases and J dropped 1 base, with 12 bases sitting between them. CDR3 residues: CATSGGGLSNQPQHF. DNA for the CDR3: TGTGCCACCAGCGGCGGGGGGCTCAGCAATCAGCCCCAGCATTTT.

This CDR3 reads CASTWGRMKASETQYF. CDR3 sequence (DNA): TGCGCCAGCACATGGGGCCGAATGAAGGCATCAGAGACCCAGTACTTC. J is TRBJ2-5 and V is TRBV5-1, with D possibly being TRBD1 (5 bases). The germline gives CDR1 SGHRS, CDR2 YFSETQ. V was shortened by 6 bases and J by 4 bases, with 22 bases between the two germline ends. This CDR3 has 16 residues.

This clone was seen a few times. This rearrangement joins TRBV4-1 to TRBJ1-5; perhaps TRBD1 as D (6 bases). CDR1 is MGHRA, CDR2 YSYEKL, per germline. This CDR3 spans 14 amino acids. With 4 bases removed from V and 5 bases from J, the gap between germline ends came to 12 bases. CDR3: CASSPRQDYQPQHF. CDR3 coding DNA: TGCGCCAGCAGCCCCCGACAGGATTATCAGCCCCAGCATTTT.

This chain uses TRBV10-3 with TRBJ1-5, with D possibly being TRBD1 (5 bases). This CDR3 region has 15 residues. Trimming took 10 bases from V and 3 from J, leaving 19 bases between them. Germline CDR1 reads ENHRY; CDR2 reads SYGVKD. The chain's CDR3 is CASTPWGLDNQPQHF. CDR3 sequence (DNA): TGTGCCAGCACTCCGTGGGGCCTCGACAATCAGCCCCAGCATTTT.

The chain joins TRBV6-1 to TRBJ2-7; the D is unclear. V lost 4 bases, J lost 0 bases, and 10 bases lay in between. Germline V gene data show CDR1 as MNHNS and CDR2 as SASEGT. This CDR3 contains 14 residues. CDR3 residues: CASSGAGYSYEQYF. The CDR3 DNA reads as TGTGCCAGCAGTGGGGCAGGTTACTCCTACGAGCAGTACTTC.

With regard to this clone: This likely came from a read error, as a far larger clone is one base away. The V call is TRBV4-3, the J call TRBJ1-3; no reliable D call. Germline CDR1 LGHNA, CDR2 YSLEER. Trimming stripped 2 bases from V and 2 bases from J, with 16 bases between. This CDR3 region has 17 residues. DNA for the CDR3: TGCGCCAGCAGCCAACGGTACGGAGGCAAGACTGGAAACACCATATATTTT. It specifies CASSQRYGGKTGNTIYF.

This clone was seen only a few times. The rearrangement uses TRBV6-5 and TRBJ2-7, with 10 bases aligning to TRBD1. The V gene's germline CDR1 is MNHEY and CDR2 SVGAGI. Losses at the gene ends were 7 bases for V and 6 bases for J; bases not matched to a gene: 9. The CDR3 covers 14 residues. The CDR3 sequence: CASTRGTGAAEQYF. The CDR3 DNA is TGTGCCAGCACACGAGGGACAGGGGCGGCCGAGCAGTACTTC.

This chain joins TRBV29-1 and TRBJ1-2; D uncertain. Germline V gene sequence: CDR1 SQVTM, CDR2 ANQGSEA. V lost 1 base, J lost 8 bases, and 8 bases lay in between. The CDR3 is made up of 11 amino acids. The DNA of the CDR3 is TGCAGCGTTGAAGCGCCTCGGGGCTACACCTTC. This translates into CSVEAPRGYTF.

The rearrangement links TRBV28 to TRBJ1-3, with D possibly being TRBD1 (5 bases). Germline-derived CDR1 and CDR2 are MDHEN and SYDVKM. Trimming left V 4 bases short and J 0 bases short, with 19 bases between. The CDR3 length is 18 residues. CDR3 DNA sequence: TGTGCCAGCAGTTCTCTCGCGGAGTTGGGGCTCTCTGGAAACACCATATATTTT. Protein: CASSSLAELGLSGNTIYF.

This clone was seen a few times. It may be a read error: a sequence one base away is much more abundant. In the same sample, other DNA sequences code for this CDR3. The V call is TRBV7-9, the J call TRBJ2-2, with TRBD1 matching over 9 bases. CDR3 length: 17 amino acids. In germline, CDR1 is SEHNR, CDR2 FQNEAQ (reference sequence). The trim removed 5 bases at V and 4 bases at J, leaving 11 bases unmatched. The CDR3 nucleotides read TGTGCCAGCAGCCAAGATCACAGGGGGCTTTCCACCGGGGAGCTGTTTTTT. It translates to CASSQDHRGLSTGELFF.

V and J are TRBV9 and TRBJ1-2; the match to TRBD1 covers 9 bases. V lost 1 base to trimming and J lost 4 bases; unmatched junction nucleotides: 5. The CDR3 extends over 15 amino acids. Germline assignment: CDR1 SGDLS and CDR2 YYNGEE. The CDR3 DNA reads TGTGCCAGCAGCGTAACAGGGGGCGCGGTCTATGGCTACACCTTC. This gives the protein CASSVTGGAVYGYTF. The full variable domain, in which reference TRBV9 and TRBJ1-2 provide the parts outside the CDR3, is DSGVTQTPKHLITATGQRVTLRCSPRSGDLSVYWYQQSLDQGLQFLIQYYNGEERAKGNILERFSAQQFPDLHSELNLSSLELGDSALYFCASSVTGGAVYGYTFGSGTRLTVV.

This clone came up a few times. The sample carries other DNA sequences with the same CDR3. The chain uses TRBV7-2 and TRBJ2-7; D may be TRBD2 (5 bases). Trimming took 5 bases from V and 4 from J, leaving 15 bases between them. The CDR3 is made up of 14 amino acids. Germline V CDR1 and CDR2: SGHTA, FQGNSA. The CDR3 nucleotides read TGTGCCAGCAGCCTCGTCGCGGGCTCTTACGAGCAGTACTTC. Protein: CASSLVAGSYEQYF.

This clone was found a few times. This sequence joins TRBV19 and TRBJ1-5, with D tentatively TRBD1 (6 bases). The CDR3 is 15 amino acids. Trimming left V 6 bases short and J 7 bases short, with 19 bases between. Germline V gene data show CDR1 as LNHDA and CDR2 as SQIVND (reference sequence). In DNA form, the CDR3 reads TGTGCCAGTAGCCCCATCTCAGGGGCACGGCAGCCCCAGCATTTT. This gives the protein CASSPISGARQPQHF.

The CDR3 nucleotides are TGTGCCAGCAGATCGAGACAGGATAGCAATCAGCCCCAGCATTTT. The encoded protein is CASRSRQDSNQPQHF. This rearrangement joins TRBV6-5 to TRBJ1-5; D might be TRBD1 (6 bases). Germline V lookup: CDR1 MNHEY, CDR2 SVGAGI. V lost 6 bases to trimming and J lost 0 bases, with 12 bases between them. The length of the CDR3 is 15 residues.

The chain links TRBV19 to TRBJ1-1; perhaps TRBD1 as D (6 bases). The CDR3 length is 14 residues. The germline CDR1 and CDR2 sequences are LNHDA and SQIVND (reference sequence). Trimming removed 5 bases at V and 6 bases at J, with 16 bases between. The CDR3 loop is CASSVSRAGAEAFF. The CDR3 nucleotides read TGTGCCAGTAGTGTATCCCGGGCAGGGGCTGAAGCTTTCTTT.

V and J are TRBV30 and TRBJ2-2, with 9 bases identical to TRBD1. The germline V gene has CDR1 GTSNPN and CDR2 SVGIG (reference sequence). The V segment lost 2 bases and the J segment 4 bases; nucleotides outside the gene matches: 5. The length of the CDR3 is 15 residues. This CDR3 is CAWSWVQGATGELFF. CDR3 in DNA: TGTGCCTGGAGTTGGGTACAGGGGGCCACCGGGGAGCTGTTTTTT.

This clone was observed a handful of times. The J gene is TRBJ1-4, the V gene TRBV27, with 7 bases fitting TRBD1. Per germline, CDR1 MNHEY and CDR2 SMNVEV (reference sequence). The V segment lost 0 bases and the J segment 5 bases; nucleotides outside the gene matches: 15. CDR3 size: 19 residues. The chain's CDR3 is CASSLSPDRLTYPNEKLFF. CDR3 nucleotides: TGTGCCAGCAGTTTATCTCCGGACAGGTTGACCTATCCCAATGAAAAACTGTTTTTT.

This chain joins TRBV7-9 and TRBJ1-1, with 9 bases aligning to TRBD1. J gave up 0 bases and V 5 bases, and 7 bases lay outside the gene matches. The germline V gene encodes CDR1 SEHNR and CDR2 FQNEAQ (reference sequence). This CDR3 contains 16 residues. CDR3: CASSDRGSGMNTEAFF. The DNA of the CDR3 is TGTGCCAGCAGCGACAGGGGGTCAGGAATGAACACTGAAGCTTTCTTT.

The V call is TRBV19, the J call TRBJ2-5; TRBD1 matches 11 bases. The J call may not be correct, given that the DNA end is closer to TRBJ2-7. Germline-derived CDR1 and CDR2 are LNHDA and SQIVND (reference sequence). The CDR3 spans 13 residues. The CDR3 DNA is TGTGCCAGTTCCGGGACAGGGGGCTACGAGCAGTACTTC. This sequence encodes CASSGTGGYEQYF.

This clone was recorded a few times. J is TRBJ1-6 and V is TRBV7-9; 10 positions agree with TRBD1. V lost 4 bases, J lost 8 bases, and 11 bases stayed unmatched. Germline V gives CDR1 SEHNR, CDR2 FQNEAQ (reference sequence). The CDR3 totals 17 residues. The CDR3 loop is CASSSHDRQGAHSPLHF. CDR3 bases: TGTGCCAGCAGCTCCCATGACAGACAGGGGGCACATTCACCCCTCCACTTT. Using reference TRBV7-9 and TRBJ1-6 for the parts outside the CDR3, the full variable domain is DTGVSQNPRHKITKRGQNVTFRCDPISEHNRLYWYRQTLGQGPEFLTYFQNEAQLEKSRLLSDRFSAERPKGSFSTLEIQRTEQGDSAMYLCASSSHDRQGAHSPLHFGNGTRLTVT.

This clone was observed a few times. The rearrangement links TRBV4-3 to TRBJ1-4, with 7 nucleotides matching TRBD1. Trimming removed 7 bases from V and 1 base from J; junction bases left unmatched: 9. From germline, CDR1 is LGHNA and CDR2 YSLEER. The CDR3 covers 16 residues. The CDR3, as DNA: TGCGCCAGCAATGTCTGGAGGGGGCTAACTAATGAAAAACTGTTTTTT. Encoded protein: CASNVWRGLTNEKLFF.